The T cell receptor beta chain described here comes from a study of shared clonotypes between healthy human individuals (TCRdb year 2020). Concerning the study at large: The cohort comprised two women and a few men aged 18 to 49 years. Per donor, three plates each were used for CD4 naive and CD4 memory, two for CD8 naive, and one for CD8 memory. The study deeply sequenced blood TCR repertoires of 5 or 6 healthy adults to estimate repertoire size and the extent of clonotype sharing between individuals. To increase sequencing depth and limit assay-specific biases, different laboratories used diverse techniques to prepare libraries and sequence TCR repertoires. Each donor's leukapheresis produced roughly between roughly 0.85 and 9 billion PBMCs.

Donors were healthy HIV-negative adults with no recently reported acute infections or vaccinations. Every donor was a Caucasian adult living in Nashville, Tennessee, USA. CD4+ T cells were enriched by magnetic negative selection; naive cells were then positively selected on CD45RA, and the negative fraction formed the memory subset. Blood was obtained by leukapheresis, after which PBMCs were separated by Ficoll-Histopaque density gradient centrifugation and cryopreserved in liquid nitrogen vapor phase. Analytical flow cytometry was used to check the purity and quantity of each magnetically sorted T cell population. Genomic DNA was isolated from each sorted fraction and quantified by UV absorbance on a Nanodrop 2000c. Broad study findings and their caveats: Naive subsets generally had larger estimated clonotype richness than memory subsets did. Only blood was sampled, and tissue TCR repertoires likely differ from those in blood. Across a handful of donors, around 5% of naive CD4, around 3.5% of naive CD8, roughly 2.2% of memory CD4, and approximately 0.42% of memory CD8 clonotypes were shared. Rarefaction of sorted-subset datasets indicated incomplete sequencing despite the large sequencing depth. Higher generation probabilities were observed for clonotypes shared by all four sorted-subset donors than for non-shared clonotypes. Pairwise subsampling indicated that sequencing depth was expected to affect the degree of clonotype sharing among donors. The genetic and exposure-history diversity represented was limited by the small number of donors.

In regard to this clone: Its cognate antigen has yet to be identified. The sample holds no much larger clone one base away, and base qualities are not on file.

TCR CDR3 regions were amplified from genomic DNA by multiplex PCR using the deep immunoSEQ assay. Extracted genomic DNA from each cell subset was distributed evenly across all wells of several immunoSEQ 96-well plates, and each plate was treated as a replicate. For sorted subsets, each replicate PCR was loaded with approximately 190 ng genomic DNA, equivalent to 30,000 to 35,000 T cell genomes. Purified libraries were measured with a Qubit 3.0 fluorometer, size-checked on a Bioanalyzer 2100, and measured again with the KAPA Library Quantification kit. Every immunoSEQ 96-well plate was sequenced on a separate single-read 150-cycle Illumina NextSeq 550 flow cell. As for the original processing: Because the immunoSEQ output included only junctional sequences and no quality scores, the filtering could not be the same as the filtering used for full-length reads. Sequences were annotated with PyIR, a Python wrapper for IgBLAST v1.9, using IMGT germline references to assign V/J genes and CDR3. Any read was removed if the V/J assignment was weak (E-value above 1e-6), the CDR3 was missing, or the read contained stop codons, out-of-frame junctions, or ambiguous translated residues. V3J clonotypes were defined by identical inferred V gene, J gene, and CDR3 amino acid sequence. To compute the percentage overlap between repertoires, the number of shared unique clonotypes was divided by the size of the smaller repertoire. Three approaches were used to assess repertoire richness: RTK rarefaction, the Chao1 estimator, and Recon v2.1 estimates of unobserved clonotypes. For all TCRbeta clonotypes obtained by the gDNA method from four donors, generation probabilities were computed with OLGA. The clones in this table, taken by TCRdb from immuneACCESS, are in-frame only. Not every clone is retained; where verified, under half of the shortfall comes from an unresolved V gene, and the cause of the rest is unknown. The V and J calls and clone size were taken over from that table, and D and trimming were inferred from the DNA. The sample table holds some 2,100,000 clones, of which approximately 95% were seen once. Of the sample, 0.1% to 0.15% falls within the top ten clones.

The sequence was collected from a man aged 18-30 years in good health. Sequencing used naive CD4+ T cells sorted from blood. The sample's cell subset or site label, in plain terms: CD45RA+ positively selected.

At the DNA level, the sequence is TGTGCTAGTGGTTTGTTAAGTGGACAGACCGGCTACAATGAGCAGTTCTTC. It is translated as CASGLLSGQTGYNEQFF. Here the chain combines TRBV12-5 and TRBJ2-1; D gene: possibly TRBD1, on 6 matching bases. Counted from cysteine to phenylalanine, this CDR3 has 17 amino acids. Of all the DNA, just the CDR3 is kept, 51 bases in frame from base 1. Reading the germline V gene gives CDR1 LGHNT and CDR2 FRNRAP. V and J are truncated by 2 bases and 3 bases respectively, leaving an intervening sequence of 17 bases.